The 21 T cell receptor beta chains reported below all come from one sample, sequenced in a study of PD-L1 blockade in urothelial cancer listed by TCRdb under 2017. Explained via the paper, the time point label denotes: peripheral blood 6 weeks after treatment start. The library was prepared using the immunoSEQ multiplex PCR assay. TCRdb's version of the immuneACCESS table is confined to in-frame rearrangements and falls short of the full clone set. An unresolved V gene accounts for under half of the shortfall where checked; the remainder is of unknown origin. Here the sample has 46,000 or so clones; approximately 84% occur a single time. Jointly, the top ten make up about 9.4% of the sample. This sample comprised PBMCs, obtained around atezolizumab (anti-PD-L1) treatment. Source of these receptors: a man aged 55 to 70 with urothelial cancer.

This clone was observed a single time. J is TRBJ2-2 and V is TRBV19; tentatively, D is TRBD1 (5 bases). The CDR3 runs 15 residues. Trimming took off 4 bases at V and 1 base at J, with 10 bases between the two ends. CDR1 is LNHDA and CDR2 is SQIVND in the germline V gene (reference sequence). In DNA form, the CDR3 reads TGTGCCAGTAGTAGGGTGGGGCGGAACACCGGGGAGCTGTTTTTT. It is translated as CASSRVGRNTGELFF.

The rearrangement links TRBV7-9 to TRBJ2-7; D is possibly TRBD2 (5 bases). V gave up 5 bases and J gave up 7 bases, with 15 bases separating them. Germline V gives CDR1 SEHNR, CDR2 FQNEAQ (reference sequence). The CDR3 spans 13 residues. The CDR3 DNA reads TGTGCCAGCAGCCACCCTGAGGGCGGGGAGCAGTACTTC. It translates to CASSHPEGGEQYF.

The chain joins TRBV9 to TRBJ1-2; 10 bases are shared with TRBD1. CDR1 is SGDLS, CDR2 YYNGEE, per germline. V lost 4 bases and J lost 8; bases outside the gene matches: 14. The CDR3 loop spans 16 amino acids. The CDR3 loop is CASSPRDRGEGGGYTF. The CDR3 DNA reads as TGTGCCAGCAGCCCCCGGGACAGGGGTGAAGGTGGGGGCTACACCTTC.

This chain connects TRBV7-2 to TRBJ2-5, with D unclear. Germline CDR1 reads SGHTA; CDR2 reads FQGNSA. This CDR3 is 13 amino acids long. Trimming took off 3 bases at V and 1 base at J, with 6 bases between the two ends. The CDR3 sequence: CASSLTPQETQYF. The CDR3 bases are TGTGCCAGCAGCTTGACACCCCAAGAGACCCAGTACTTC.

This chain links TRBV28 with TRBJ1-4; TRBD1 is a possible D gene (5 bases). With 3 bases removed from V and 4 bases from J, the gap between germline ends came to 18 bases. The CDR3 consists of 17 residues. Germline-derived CDR1 and CDR2 are MDHEN and SYDVKM. The chain's CDR3 is CASSFVGWDGSNEKLFF. Here the CDR3 DNA reads TGTGCCAGCAGTTTTGTCGGGTGGGACGGGAGTAATGAAAAACTGTTTTTT.

A few counts support this clone. The chain combines TRBV18 with TRBJ2-7; TRBD1 matches at 8 bases. V lost 0 bases to trimming and J lost 5 bases; unmatched junction nucleotides: 6. CDR1 KGHSH and CDR2 LQKENI come from the germline V gene. This CDR3 has 15 amino acids. The CDR3 nucleotides read TGTGCCAGCTCACCACCGAACGACAGGGGCGACGAGCAGTACTTC. It is translated as CASSPPNDRGDEQYF. Based on the CDR3 plus reference TRBV18 and TRBJ2-7, the full variable domain is NAGVMQNPRHLVRRRGQEARLRCSPMKGHSHVYWYRQLPEEGLKFMVYLQKENIIDESGMPKERFSAEFPKEGPSILRIQQVVRGDSAAYFCASSPPNDRGDEQYFGPGTRLTVT.

The chain recombines TRBV27 with TRBJ2-3; D possibly corresponds to TRBD2 (6 bases). This CDR3 is 14 amino acids long. The ends were cut back, 4 bases at V and 8 bases at J, with 16 bases in the middle. Looked up from germline, CDR1 is MNHEY and CDR2 is SMNVEV (reference sequence). The CDR3 loop reads CASSSFPLGGTQYF. DNA of the CDR3: TGTGCCAGCAGTTCCTTCCCACTGGGGGGTACGCAGTATTTT.

The V call is TRBV18, the J call TRBJ1-3; no clear D. Germline loops: CDR1 KGHSH, CDR2 LQKENI. The CDR3 is 14 residues long. Trimming cost V 6 bases and J 0 bases, with 9 bases left between them. CDR3 bases: TGTGCCAGCTCGACACAGAGCTCTGGAAACACCATATATTTT. Amino acids: CASSTQSSGNTIYF.

This clone was detected only a few times. The genes are TRBV27 and TRBJ2-7; weak D call: TRBD1 (6 bases). V dropped 0 bases and J dropped 4 bases, with 13 bases sitting between them. Germline V gene sequence: CDR1 MNHEY, CDR2 SMNVEV (reference sequence). CDR3 length: 15 amino acids. The CDR3 region has the DNA TGTGCCAGCAGTTTATCGTGGACAGCAGGATACGAGCAGTACTTC. Translation: CASSLSWTAGYEQYF.

This chain connects TRBV5-1 to TRBJ1-2; 7 bases match TRBD1. The V segment lost 3 bases and the J segment 0 bases; nucleotides outside the gene matches: 14. The V gene's germline CDR1 is SGHRS and CDR2 YFSETQ. This CDR3 has 18 residues. CDR3 loop: CASSWSGQNLHPNYGYTF. CDR3 DNA sequence: TGCGCCAGCAGCTGGTCGGGACAGAACCTCCATCCTAACTATGGCTACACCTTC.

The rearrangement joins TRBV19 to TRBJ1-5; 8 nucleotides line up with TRBD1. The V gene end was trimmed by 6 bases and the J gene end by 6 bases; junction bases not matched to a gene: 10. This CDR3 contains 15 residues. CDR1 and CDR2 from the germline V gene are LNHDA and SQIVND (reference sequence). The CDR3 loop is CASRSSDRGIQPQHF. The CDR3 nucleotides are TGTGCCAGTAGATCATCTGACAGGGGTATTCAGCCCCAGCATTTT.

The J gene is TRBJ1-2, the V gene TRBV25-1; perhaps TRBD1 as D (6 bases). V was pared by 1 base and J by 5 bases, with 14 bases between. The CDR3 is 15 amino acids. Germline V gives CDR1 MGHDK, CDR2 SYGVNS. Written as DNA, the CDR3 is TGTGCCAGCAGTGAATTGGGGGCGCCTGCTTATGGCTACACCTTC. Translating it yields CASSELGAPAYGYTF.

V and J are TRBV19 and TRBJ1-1; D is uncertain. Germline CDR1 and CDR2: LNHDA and SQIVND (reference sequence). Trimming took off 1 base at V and 8 bases at J, with 17 bases between the two ends. The CDR3 loop spans 15 amino acids. CDR3 protein: CASSIAIDTRAEAFF. CDR3 bases: TGTGCCAGTAGTATAGCGATCGATACCCGAGCCGAAGCTTTCTTT.

The chain is built from TRBV30 and TRBJ1-2; 8 nucleotides align to TRBD1. The germline V gene encodes CDR1 GTSNPN and CDR2 SVGIG (reference sequence). The junction had 6 bases not matched to a gene; V was cut back by 0 bases and J by 6 bases. The CDR3 length is 14 residues. CDR3 nucleotide sequence: TGTGCCTGGAGTGTACGGCGACAGGGGCATGGCTACACCTTC. It specifies CAWSVRRQGHGYTF.

This chain joins TRBV5-1 and TRBJ1-2; D gene uncertain. V was shortened by 4 bases and J by 4 bases, with 11 bases between the two germline ends. Germline CDR1 is SGHRS and CDR2 is YFSETQ. This CDR3 has 13 residues. CDR3 coding DNA: TGCGCCAGCAGCGGTTATGGGAGCTATGGCTACACCTTC. Translation gives CASSGYGSYGYTF.

Remarks on this clone: This sample includes further DNA sequences coding for the same CDR3. The chain is built from TRBV19 and TRBJ1-4; no clear D. V was cut by 3 bases and J by 9 bases, with 8 bases left in between. Germline CDR1 and CDR2: LNHDA and SQIVND (reference sequence). This CDR3 is 12 amino acids long. The CDR3 is CASSIGGKKLFF. The DNA for the CDR3 is TGTGCCAGTAGTATCGGAGGGAAAAAACTGTTTTTT.

This clone was picked up a small number of times. The chain employs TRBV14 and TRBJ2-1, with 8 bases matching TRBD2. Germline V CDR1 and CDR2: SGHDN, FVKESK. CDR3 length: 19 amino acids. J gave up 1 base and V 1 base, and 12 bases lay outside the gene matches. The chain's CDR3 is CASSQAPRTGGLSYNEQFF. CDR3 nucleotides: TGTGCCAGCAGCCAAGCTCCAAGAACGGGGGGGCTGTCCTACAATGAGCAGTTCTTC.

The CDR3 coding sequence is TGTGCCAGCAGACTAGCGATCGAGACCCAGTACTTC. The encoded protein is CASRLAIETQYF. The V and J genes are TRBV2 and TRBJ2-5, with 7 bases lining up with TRBD2. Germline-derived CDR1 and CDR2 are SNHLY and FYNNEI. The CDR3 spans 12 residues. V was clipped by 6 bases and J by 5 bases; unmatched bases: 3. Supplemented by reference TRBV2 and TRBJ2-5, the full variable domain reads EPEVTQTPSHQVTQMGQEVILRCVPISNHLYFYWYRQILGQKVEFLVSFYNNEISEKSEIFDDQFSVERPDGSNFTLKIRSTKLEDSAMYFCASRLAIETQYFGPGTRLLVL.

The genes are TRBV14 and TRBJ2-1, with 9 bases matching TRBD2. CDR1 is SGHDN, CDR2 FVKESK, per germline. The CDR3 loop spans 17 amino acids. The J segment lost 10 bases and the V segment lost 2 bases, leaving 15 bases of the junction unmatched. As DNA, the CDR3 is TGTGCCAGCAGCCAACAGCCCCTCGTGTTAGCGGGGGCGGAGCAGTTCTTC. Amino acid sequence: CASSQQPLVLAGAEQFF. The full variable domain, completed using reference TRBV14 and TRBJ2-1, is EAGVTQFPSHSVIEKGQTVTLRCDPISGHDNLYWYRRVMGKEIKFLLHFVKESKQDESGMPNNRFLAERTGGTYSTLKVQPAELEDSGVYFCASSQQPLVLAGAEQFFGPGTRLTVL.

This clone was observed a few times. V gene TRBV7-3 combines with J gene TRBJ1-1; a possible D gene is TRBD1 (6 bases). This CDR3 is built from 13 residues. Germline V gene sequence: CDR1 SGHTA, CDR2 FQGTGA. V was clipped by 4 bases and J by 5 bases, with 11 bases between them. The CDR3 spells CASSSQGWTEAFF. CDR3 coding DNA: TGTGCCAGCAGCTCACAGGGTTGGACTGAAGCTTTCTTT.

The rearrangement uses TRBV2 and TRBJ2-2; 7 bases are a match to TRBD1. Trimming at V came to 8 bases and at J to 2 bases, leaving 11 bases not matched to a gene. CDR1 and CDR2 (germline): SNHLY, FYNNEI. The CDR3 consists of 16 residues. The CDR3: CASGAGTEINTGELFF. As DNA, the CDR3 is TGTGCCAGCGGAGCCGGGACAGAGATAAACACCGGGGAGCTGTTTTTT. The variable domain in full, completed from reference TRBV2 and TRBJ2-2, reads EPEVTQTPSHQVTQMGQEVILRCVPISNHLYFYWYRQILGQKVEFLVSFYNNEISEKSEIFDDQFSVERPDGSNFTLKIRSTKLEDSAMYFCASGAGTEINTGELFFGEGSRLTVL.